This T cell receptor beta chain derives from a study of blood T cell repertoires in COVID-19. Produced via immunoSEQ multiplex PCR; TCRdb's table is partial and in-frame only. The sample has around 220,000 clones; around 80% are singletons. The sample holds one count of this clone. The CDR3 sequence is 14 residues long. Germline assignment: CDR1 SGHNT and CDR2 YENEEA. J lost 10 bases, V lost 4 bases, and 7 bases had no gene match. The chain links TRBV11-3 to TRBJ2-1; 10 nucleotides match TRBD1. The sequence was obtained from a woman in her forties with acute COVID-19. The sequencing input was PBMCs or T cells enriched from blood (not recorded which). In DNA, the CDR3 is TGTGCCAGCAGCTCCGGGACAGGGGTAAAAGAGCAGTTCTTC. Translating gives CASSSGTGVKEQFF.